Sequencing of this TCR beta chain was carried out in a study of blood T cell repertoires in COVID-19. Study-level background: Italy, Spain and the United States were the sources of the convalescent and acute COVID-19 samples. In each case, the material was cDNA or gDNA derived from T cells, B-cell-depleted T cells, or PBMCs.

Sequenced by immunoSEQ multiplex PCR; TCRdb stores in-frame clones only, minus some. The sample contains roughly 52,000 clones, about 89% of which appear only once. The CDR3 contains 15 residues. Germline V gene data show CDR1 as LGHDT and CDR2 as YNNKEL (reference sequence). Trimming pared 6 bases from V and 1 base from J, leaving 15 bases between. Material: peripheral blood. The chain is built from TRBV3-1 (or the pseudogene TRBV3-2) and TRBJ2-5, with D maybe TRBD2 (5 bases). This TCR came from a human donor in a cohort sampled during active COVID-19. Here the CDR3 reads CASRLGAVSQETQYF. CDR3 nucleotides: TGTGCCAGCAGACTCGGAGCGGTGTCCCAAGAGACCCAGTACTTC.